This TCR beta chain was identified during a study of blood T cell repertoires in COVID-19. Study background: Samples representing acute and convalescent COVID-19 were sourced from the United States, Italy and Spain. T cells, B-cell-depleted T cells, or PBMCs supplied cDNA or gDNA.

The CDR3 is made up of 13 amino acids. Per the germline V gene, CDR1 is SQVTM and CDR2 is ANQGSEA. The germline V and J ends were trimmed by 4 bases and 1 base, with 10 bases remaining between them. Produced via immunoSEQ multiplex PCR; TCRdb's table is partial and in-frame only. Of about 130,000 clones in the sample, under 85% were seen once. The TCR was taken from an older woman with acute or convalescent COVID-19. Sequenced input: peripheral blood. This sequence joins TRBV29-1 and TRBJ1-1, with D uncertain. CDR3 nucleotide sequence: TGCAGCGTTGCTCTTCTTAGGAACACTGAAGCTTTCTTT. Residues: CSVALLRNTEAFF.